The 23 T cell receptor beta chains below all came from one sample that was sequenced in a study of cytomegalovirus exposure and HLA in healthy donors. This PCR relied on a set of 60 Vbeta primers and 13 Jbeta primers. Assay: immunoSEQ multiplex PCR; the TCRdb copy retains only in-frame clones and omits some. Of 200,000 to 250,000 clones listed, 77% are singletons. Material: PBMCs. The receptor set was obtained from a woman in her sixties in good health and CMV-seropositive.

The CDR3 DNA reads TGCGCCAGCAGCTTGGCCGGGGGGCAAGGTCGAGGCTACACCTTC. This translates into CASSLAGGQGRGYTF. The chain is built from TRBV5-1 and TRBJ1-2, with D possibly TRBD1 on 6 matching bases. CDR1 and CDR2 from the germline V gene are SGHRS and YFSETQ. With 0 bases removed from V and 8 bases from J, the gap between germline ends came to 17 bases. The CDR3 is 15 amino acids.

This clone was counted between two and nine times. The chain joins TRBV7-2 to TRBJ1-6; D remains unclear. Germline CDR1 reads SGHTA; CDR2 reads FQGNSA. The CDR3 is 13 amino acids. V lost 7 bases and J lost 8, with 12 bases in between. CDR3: CASTTTWYSPLHF. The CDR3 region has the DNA TGTGCCAGCACCACTACGTGGTATTCACCCCTCCACTTT.

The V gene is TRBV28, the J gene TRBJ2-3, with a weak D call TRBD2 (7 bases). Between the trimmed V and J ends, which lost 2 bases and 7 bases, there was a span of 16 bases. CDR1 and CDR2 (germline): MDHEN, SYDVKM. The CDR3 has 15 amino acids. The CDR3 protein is CASSLGVRGAHTQYF. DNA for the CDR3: TGTGCCAGCAGTTTAGGTGTTCGGGGGGCACATACGCAGTATTTT. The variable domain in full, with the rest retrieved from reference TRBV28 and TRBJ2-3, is DVKVTQSSRYLVKRTGEKVFLECVQDMDHENMFWYRQDPGLGLRLIYFSYDVKMKEKGDIPEGYSVSREKKERFSLILESASTNQTSMYLCASSLGVRGAHTQYFGPGTRLTVL.

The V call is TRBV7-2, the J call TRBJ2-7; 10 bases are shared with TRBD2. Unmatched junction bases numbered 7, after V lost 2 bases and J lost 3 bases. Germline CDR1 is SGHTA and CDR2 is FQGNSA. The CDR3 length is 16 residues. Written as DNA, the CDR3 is TGTGCCAGCAGCTTACAGAGACTAGCGGGCCGCTACGAGCAGTACTTC. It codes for CASSLQRLAGRYEQYF.

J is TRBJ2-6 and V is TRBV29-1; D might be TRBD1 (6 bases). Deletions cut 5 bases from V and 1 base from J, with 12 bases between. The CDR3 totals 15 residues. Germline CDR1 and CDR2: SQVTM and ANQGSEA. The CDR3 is CSVILGASGANVLTF. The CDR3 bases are TGCAGCGTTATACTGGGGGCATCTGGGGCCAACGTCCTGACTTTC.

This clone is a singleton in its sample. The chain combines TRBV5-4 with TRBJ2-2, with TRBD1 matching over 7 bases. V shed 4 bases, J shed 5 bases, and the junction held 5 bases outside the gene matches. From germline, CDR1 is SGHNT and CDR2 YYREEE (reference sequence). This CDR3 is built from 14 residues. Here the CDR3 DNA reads TGTGCCAGCAGCCAGGGACAGCAGACCGGGGAGCTGTTTTTT. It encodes CASSQGQQTGELFF. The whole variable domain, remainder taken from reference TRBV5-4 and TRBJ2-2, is ETGVTQSPTHLIKTRGQQVTLRCSSQSGHNTVSWYQQALGQGPQFIFQYYREEENGRGNFPPRFSGLQFPNYSSELNVNALELDDSALYLCASSQGQQTGELFFGEGSRLTVL.

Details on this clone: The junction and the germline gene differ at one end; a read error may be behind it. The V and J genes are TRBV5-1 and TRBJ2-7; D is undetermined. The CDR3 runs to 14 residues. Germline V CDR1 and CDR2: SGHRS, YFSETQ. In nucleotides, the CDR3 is TGCGCCAGCGGCTTGGATGCAGCCGGGTACGAGCAGTACTTC. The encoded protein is CASGLDAAGYEQYF.

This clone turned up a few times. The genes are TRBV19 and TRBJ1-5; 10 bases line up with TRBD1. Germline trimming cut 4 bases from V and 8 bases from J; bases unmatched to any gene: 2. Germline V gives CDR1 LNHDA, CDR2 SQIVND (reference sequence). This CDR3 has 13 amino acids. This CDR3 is CASSRDRGEPQHF. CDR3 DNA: TGTGCCAGTAGTAGGGACAGGGGTGAGCCCCAGCATTTT.

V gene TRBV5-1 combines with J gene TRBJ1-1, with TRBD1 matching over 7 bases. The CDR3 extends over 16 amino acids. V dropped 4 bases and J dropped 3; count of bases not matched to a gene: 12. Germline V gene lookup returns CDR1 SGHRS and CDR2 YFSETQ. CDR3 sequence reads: CASSPDPTGVDTEAFF. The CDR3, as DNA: TGCGCCAGCAGCCCGGACCCTACAGGGGTAGACACTGAAGCTTTCTTT.

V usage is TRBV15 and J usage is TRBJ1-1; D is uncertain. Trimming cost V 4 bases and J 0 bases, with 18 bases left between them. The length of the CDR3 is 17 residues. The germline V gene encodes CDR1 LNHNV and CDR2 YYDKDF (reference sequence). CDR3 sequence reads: CATSNRKTSGMNTEAFF. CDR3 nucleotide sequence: TGTGCCACCAGCAACAGAAAGACAAGTGGCATGAACACTGAAGCTTTCTTT.

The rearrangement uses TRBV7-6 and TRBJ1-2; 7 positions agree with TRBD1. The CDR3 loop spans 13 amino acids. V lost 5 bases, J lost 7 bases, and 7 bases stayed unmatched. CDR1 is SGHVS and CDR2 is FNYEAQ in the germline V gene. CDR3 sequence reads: CASSPGQSFGYTF. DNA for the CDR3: TGTGCCAGCAGCCCGGGACAGTCTTTTGGCTACACCTTC.

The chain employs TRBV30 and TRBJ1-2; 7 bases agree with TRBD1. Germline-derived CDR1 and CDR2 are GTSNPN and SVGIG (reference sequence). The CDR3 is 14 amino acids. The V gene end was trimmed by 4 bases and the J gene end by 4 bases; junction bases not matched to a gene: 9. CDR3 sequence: CAWNGDQGVYGYTF. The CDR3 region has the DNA TGTGCCTGGAACGGGGATCAGGGGGTCTATGGCTACACCTTC.

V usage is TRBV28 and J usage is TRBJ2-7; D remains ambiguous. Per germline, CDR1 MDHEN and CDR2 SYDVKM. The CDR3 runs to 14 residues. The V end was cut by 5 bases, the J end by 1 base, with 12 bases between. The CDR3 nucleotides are TGTGCCAGCAGTCGGAGTTTGGGTTCCTACGAGCAGTACTTC. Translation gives CASSRSLGSYEQYF.

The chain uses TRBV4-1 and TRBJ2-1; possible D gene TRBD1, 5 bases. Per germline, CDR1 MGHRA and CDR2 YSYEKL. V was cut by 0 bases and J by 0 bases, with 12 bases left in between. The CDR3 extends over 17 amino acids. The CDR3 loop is CASSQEGRGSSYNEQFF. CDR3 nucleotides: TGCGCCAGCAGCCAAGAAGGTAGGGGAAGCTCCTACAATGAGCAGTTCTTC.

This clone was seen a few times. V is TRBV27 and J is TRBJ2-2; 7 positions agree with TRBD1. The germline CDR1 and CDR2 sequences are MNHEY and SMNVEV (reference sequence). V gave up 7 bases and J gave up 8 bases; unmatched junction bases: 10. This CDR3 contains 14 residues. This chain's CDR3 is CASTFTGELGELFF. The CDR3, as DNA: TGTGCCAGCACCTTTACAGGGGAGTTGGGGGAGCTGTTTTTT.

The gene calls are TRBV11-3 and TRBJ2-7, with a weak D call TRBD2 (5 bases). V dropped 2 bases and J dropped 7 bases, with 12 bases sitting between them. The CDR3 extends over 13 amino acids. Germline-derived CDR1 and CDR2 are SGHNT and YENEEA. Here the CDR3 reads CASSLNPGSEQYF. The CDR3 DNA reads TGTGCCAGCAGCTTAAACCCGGGATCAGAGCAGTACTTC.

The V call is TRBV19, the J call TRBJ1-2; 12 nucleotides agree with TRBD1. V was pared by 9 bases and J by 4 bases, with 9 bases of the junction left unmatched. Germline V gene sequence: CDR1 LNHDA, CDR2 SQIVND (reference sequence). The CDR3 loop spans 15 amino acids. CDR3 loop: CASDTGTGGVYGYTF. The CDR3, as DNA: TGTGCCAGCGATACCGGGACAGGGGGCGTCTATGGCTACACCTTC.

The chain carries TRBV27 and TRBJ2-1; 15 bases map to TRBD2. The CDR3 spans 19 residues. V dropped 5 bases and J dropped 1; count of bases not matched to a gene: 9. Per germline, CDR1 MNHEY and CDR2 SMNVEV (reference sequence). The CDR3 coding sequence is TGTGCCAGCAGTGGCTCCGCGGGACTAGCGGGGGGATCCTACAATGAGCAGTTCTTC. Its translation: CASSGSAGLAGGSYNEQFF.

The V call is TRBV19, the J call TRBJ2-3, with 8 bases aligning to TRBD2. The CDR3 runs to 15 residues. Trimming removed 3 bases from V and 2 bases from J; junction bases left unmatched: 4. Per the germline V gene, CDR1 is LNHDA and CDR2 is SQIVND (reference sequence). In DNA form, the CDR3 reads TGTGCCAGTAGTATGGACGGGAGGGCCACAGATACGCAGTATTTT. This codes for CASSMDGRATDTQYF. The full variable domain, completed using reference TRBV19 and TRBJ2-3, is DGGITQSPKYLFRKEGQNVTLSCEQNLNHDAMYWYRQDPGQGLRLIYYSQIVNDFQKGDIAEGYSVSREKKESFPLTVTSAQKNPTAFYLCASSMDGRATDTQYFGPGTRLTVL.

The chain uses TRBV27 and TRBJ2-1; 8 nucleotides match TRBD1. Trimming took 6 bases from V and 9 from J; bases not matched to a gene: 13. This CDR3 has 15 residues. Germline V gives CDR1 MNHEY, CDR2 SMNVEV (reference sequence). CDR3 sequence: CASSRGDRYGSEQFF. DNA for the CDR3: TGTGCCAGCAGCCGCGGGGACAGGTACGGCAGTGAGCAGTTCTTC.

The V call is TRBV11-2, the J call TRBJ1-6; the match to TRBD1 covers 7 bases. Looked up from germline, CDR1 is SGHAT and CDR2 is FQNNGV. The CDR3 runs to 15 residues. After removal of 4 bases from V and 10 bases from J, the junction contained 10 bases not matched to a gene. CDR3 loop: CASSSRQGLRSPLHF. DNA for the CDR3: TGTGCCAGCAGCTCACGACAGGGACTTCGGTCACCCCTCCACTTT.

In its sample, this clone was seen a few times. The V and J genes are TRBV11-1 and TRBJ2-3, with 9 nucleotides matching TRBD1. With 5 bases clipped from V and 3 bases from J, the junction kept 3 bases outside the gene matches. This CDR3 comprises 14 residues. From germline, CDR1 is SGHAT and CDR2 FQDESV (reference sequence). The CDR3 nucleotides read TGTGCCAGCAGCCGACAGGGGGGAACAGATACGCAGTATTTT. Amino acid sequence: CASSRQGGTDTQYF.

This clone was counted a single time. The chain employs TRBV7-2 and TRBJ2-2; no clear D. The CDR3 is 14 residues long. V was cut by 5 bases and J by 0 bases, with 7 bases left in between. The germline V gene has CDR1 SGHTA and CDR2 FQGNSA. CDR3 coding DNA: TGTGCCAGCAGCCCCTCCTCGAACACCGGGGAGCTGTTTTTT. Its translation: CASSPSSNTGELFF.